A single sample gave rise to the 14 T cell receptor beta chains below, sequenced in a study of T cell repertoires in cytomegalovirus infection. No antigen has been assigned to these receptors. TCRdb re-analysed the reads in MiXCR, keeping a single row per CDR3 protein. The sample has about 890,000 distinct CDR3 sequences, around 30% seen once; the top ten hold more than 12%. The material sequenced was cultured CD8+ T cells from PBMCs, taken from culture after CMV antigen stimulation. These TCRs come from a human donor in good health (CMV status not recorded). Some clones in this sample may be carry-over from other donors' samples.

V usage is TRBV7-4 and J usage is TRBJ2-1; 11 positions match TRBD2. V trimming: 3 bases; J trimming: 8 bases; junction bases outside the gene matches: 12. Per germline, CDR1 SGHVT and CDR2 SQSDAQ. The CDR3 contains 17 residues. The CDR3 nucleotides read TGTGCCAGCAGCTTCCGAAGGCTAGCGGGGGGCCGCTATGAGCAGTTCTTC. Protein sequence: CASSFRRLAGGRYEQFF.

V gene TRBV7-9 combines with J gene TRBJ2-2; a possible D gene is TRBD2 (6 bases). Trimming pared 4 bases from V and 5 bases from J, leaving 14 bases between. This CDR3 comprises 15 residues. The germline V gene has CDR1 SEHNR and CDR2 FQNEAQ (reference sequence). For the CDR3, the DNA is TGTGCCAGCAGCTCCCACAACAGCGGGACCGGGGAGCTGTTTTTT. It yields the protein CASSSHNSGTGELFF.

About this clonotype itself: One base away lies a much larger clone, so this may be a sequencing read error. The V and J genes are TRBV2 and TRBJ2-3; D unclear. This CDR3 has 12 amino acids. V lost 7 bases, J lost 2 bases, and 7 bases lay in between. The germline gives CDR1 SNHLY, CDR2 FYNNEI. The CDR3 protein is CASTTSTDTQYF. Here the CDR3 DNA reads TGTGCCAGCACCACCTCCACAGATACGCAGTATTTT.

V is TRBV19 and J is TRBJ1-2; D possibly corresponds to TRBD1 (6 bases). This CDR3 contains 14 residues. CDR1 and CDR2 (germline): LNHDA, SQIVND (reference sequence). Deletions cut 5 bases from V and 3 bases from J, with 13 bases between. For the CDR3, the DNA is TGTGCCAGTAGTCGGGCAGGGGATTACTATGGCTACACCTTC. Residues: CASSRAGDYYGYTF. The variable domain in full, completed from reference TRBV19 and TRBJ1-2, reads DGGITQSPKYLFRKEGQNVTLSCEQNLNHDAMYWYRQDPGQGLRLIYYSQIVNDFQKGDIAEGYSVSREKKESFPLTVTSAQKNPTAFYLCASSRAGDYYGYTFGSGTRLTVV.

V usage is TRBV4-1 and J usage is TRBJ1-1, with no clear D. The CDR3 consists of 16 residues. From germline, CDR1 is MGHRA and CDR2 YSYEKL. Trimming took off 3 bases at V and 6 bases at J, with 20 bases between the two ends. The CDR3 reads CASSHEGLGVGPEAFF. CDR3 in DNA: TGCGCCAGCAGCCATGAGGGTCTCGGAGTCGGGCCTGAAGCTTTCTTT.

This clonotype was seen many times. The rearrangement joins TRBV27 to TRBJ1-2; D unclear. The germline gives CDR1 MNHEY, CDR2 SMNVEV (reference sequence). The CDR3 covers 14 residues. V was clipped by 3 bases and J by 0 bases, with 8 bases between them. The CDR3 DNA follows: TGTGCCAGCAGTTTTCGGGAATCTAACTATGGCTACACCTTC. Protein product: CASSFRESNYGYTF.

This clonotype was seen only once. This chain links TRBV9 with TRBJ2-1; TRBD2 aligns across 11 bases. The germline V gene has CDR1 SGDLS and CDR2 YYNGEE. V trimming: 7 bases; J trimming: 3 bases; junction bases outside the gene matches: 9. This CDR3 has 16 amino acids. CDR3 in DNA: TGTGCCAGCGGGCTAGCGGGGGGCCGGGACTACAATGAGCAGTTCTTC. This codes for CASGLAGGRDYNEQFF.

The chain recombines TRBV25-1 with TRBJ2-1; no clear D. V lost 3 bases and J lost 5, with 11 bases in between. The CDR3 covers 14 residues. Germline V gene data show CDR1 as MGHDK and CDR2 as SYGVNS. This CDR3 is CASSDWQTNNEQFF. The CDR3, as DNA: TGTGCCAGCAGTGACTGGCAGACCAACAATGAGCAGTTCTTC.

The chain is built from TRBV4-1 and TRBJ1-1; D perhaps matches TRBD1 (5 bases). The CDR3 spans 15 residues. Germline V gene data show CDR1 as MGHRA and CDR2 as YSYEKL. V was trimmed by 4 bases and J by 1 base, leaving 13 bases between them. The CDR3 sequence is CASSLNKGSNTEAFF. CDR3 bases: TGCGCCAGCAGCCTCAATAAGGGGTCGAACACTGAAGCTTTCTTT.

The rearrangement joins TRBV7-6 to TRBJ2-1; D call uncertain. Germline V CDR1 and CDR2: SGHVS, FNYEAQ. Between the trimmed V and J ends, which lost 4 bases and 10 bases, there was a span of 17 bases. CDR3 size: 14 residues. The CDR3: CASSSPSGAFEQFF. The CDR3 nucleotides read TGTGCCAGCAGCTCCCCCTCTGGAGCGTTCGAGCAGTTCTTC.

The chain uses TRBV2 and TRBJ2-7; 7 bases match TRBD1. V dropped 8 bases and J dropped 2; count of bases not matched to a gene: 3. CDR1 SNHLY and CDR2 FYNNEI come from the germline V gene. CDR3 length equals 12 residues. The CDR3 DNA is TGTGCCAGCCGGGACAGCCCCTACGAGCAGTACTTC. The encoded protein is CASRDSPYEQYF.

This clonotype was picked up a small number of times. As DNA, the CDR3 is TGTGCCAGCAGTTACTCGACTTTGGACAGGGCCGATGAAAAACTGTTTTTT. Its translation is CASSYSTLDRADEKLFF. The rearrangement uses TRBV6-2 or TRBV6-3 and TRBJ1-4; 8 bases agree with TRBD1. Germline lookup yields CDR1 MNHEY and CDR2 SVGEGT. CDR3 size: 17 residues. The junction had 9 bases not matched to a gene; V was cut back by 0 bases and J by 6 bases.

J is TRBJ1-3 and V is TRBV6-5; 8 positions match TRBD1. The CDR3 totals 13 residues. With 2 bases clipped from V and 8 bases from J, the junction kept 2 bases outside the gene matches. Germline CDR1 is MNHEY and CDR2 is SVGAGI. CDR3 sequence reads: CASSYTGGDTIYF. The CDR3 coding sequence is TGTGCCAGCAGTTACACAGGGGGAGACACCATATATTTT.

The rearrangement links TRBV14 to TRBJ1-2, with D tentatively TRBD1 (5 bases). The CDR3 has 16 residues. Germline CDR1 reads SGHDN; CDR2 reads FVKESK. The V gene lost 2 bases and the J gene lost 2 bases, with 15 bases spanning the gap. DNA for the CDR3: TGTGCCAGCAGCCAATTTACATCGGCAGGGAACTATGGCTACACCTTC. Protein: CASSQFTSAGNYGYTF.